A selection of T cell receptor beta chains follows, all from one sample in a study of TIL therapy for anti-PD-1-resistant metastatic lung cancer. Using immunoSEQ multiplex PCR, the repertoire was profiled, and TCRdb retains in-frame clones only, with some absent. The repertoire holds approximately 87,000 clones, with roughly 65% as singletons. This specimen consisted of tumor tissue, obtained at baseline. These receptors originate from a person aged 30 to 80 with non-small cell lung cancer. The CDR3 runs from the conserved cysteine through the conserved F or W. A D gene is named only where the DNA matches it firmly. Clone size is stated in some rows and not others, as once, few, many or a class when expanded.

v_call	d_call	j_call	clone_size	cdr3_nt	cdr3_aa
TRBV11-2	TRBD1	TRBJ2-3	once	TGTGCCAGCAGCTTATTCATAGGGGGCATAGATACGCAGTATTTT	CASSLFIGGIDTQYF
TRBV18	-	TRBJ1-3	-	TGTGCCAGCTCAGCCCTAGGGCAGAAAAATTCTGGAAACACCATATATTTT	CASSALGQKNSGNTIYF
TRBV24-1	TRBD2	TRBJ2-7	-	TGTGCCACCAGTGACCCCGCTAGCGGGAAGGACGAGCAGTACTTC	CATSDPASGKDEQYF
TRBV30	TRBD2	TRBJ2-7	-	TGTGCCTGGCAGACTAGCGGGAGGGGCCACGAGCAGTACTTC	CAWQTSGRGHEQYF
TRBV6-1	-	TRBJ1-1	-	TGTGCCAGCAGTGAGATGGCAGAACTTGAAGCTTTCTTT	CASSEMAELEAFF
TRBV6-5	TRBD1	TRBJ2-7	-	TGTGCCAGCAGTAGCCCAGGGGGCTCTGGCTACGAGCAGTACTTC	CASSSPGGSGYEQYF
TRBV7-9	-	TRBJ2-3	-	TGTGCCAGCAGCTTAATCCTTGGCACAGATACGCAGTATTTT	CASSLILGTDTQYF
TRBV11-2	TRBD2	TRBJ2-1	-	TGTGCCAGCAGCTTTATTGGCGGGGGGCTCGGTGAGCAGTTCTTC	CASSFIGGGLGEQFF
TRBV3-1/TRBV3-2	TRBD2	TRBJ2-2	once	TGTGCCAGCCACCGCGCTATCCTAGCGGGAGGCCCCACCGGGGAGCTGTTTTTT	CASHRAILAGGPTGELFF
TRBV5-6	TRBD1	TRBJ1-2	few	TGTGCCAGCAGCTCTCGACAGGGCGGCTATGGCTACACCTTC	CASSSRQGGYGYTF
TRBV11-3	TRBD2	TRBJ2-5	-	TGTGCCAGCAGCCCCCATTCGGCTAGCGGGGGAGAGACCCAGTACTTC	CASSPHSASGGETQYF
TRBV7-2	-	TRBJ1-2	-	TGTGCCAGCAGCTTTTTGGACAGCTACTATGGCTACACCTTC	CASSFLDSYYGYTF
TRBV28	-	TRBJ1-2	-	TGTGCCAGCAGCCCGGGGAGTTGGCGAGGCTACACCTTC	CASSPGSWRGYTF
TRBV4-3	-	TRBJ2-2	-	TGCGCCAGCAGCCAGAAGGGCCCCGGGACACTCAACACCGGGGAGCTGTTTTTT	CASSQKGPGTLNTGELFF
TRBV7-3	-	TRBJ1-3	few	TGTGCCAGCAGCTTAACAAGCGGAGGCTCTGGAAACACCATATATTTT	CASSLTSGGSGNTIYF
TRBV5-1	-	TRBJ1-1	-	TGCGCCAGCAGCTTAAGGGACAACACTGAAGCTTTCTTT	CASSLRDNTEAFF
TRBV9	-	TRBJ2-2	-	TGTGCCAGCAGCGGAGGCGGGGAGCTGTTTTTT	CASSGGGELFF
TRBV30	-	TRBJ2-1	-	TGTGCCTGGAGTCCGGACCCCTACAATGAGCAGTTCTTC	CAWSPDPYNEQFF
TRBV7-2	-	TRBJ2-5	-	TGTGCCAGCAGCTTAAGTAGGGGTAGGGAGACCCAGTACTTC	CASSLSRGRETQYF
TRBV5-1	-	TRBJ2-3	-	TGCGCCAGCAGCCTAGGGCTAGATAGAGATACGCAGTATTTT	CASSLGLDRDTQYF
TRBV6-5	-	TRBJ2-7	-	TGTGCCAGCAGTTACAGGTTTAGCTCCTACGAGCAGTACTTC	CASSYRFSSYEQYF
TRBV20-1	-	TRBJ1-1	once	TGCAGTGCTAGGATGTACACTGAAGCTTTCTTT	CSARMYTEAFF
TRBV5-1	-	TRBJ1-3	-	TGCGCCAGCAGCCACGGTAGTTCTGGAAACACCATATATTTT	CASSHGSSGNTIYF
TRBV4-3	-	TRBJ1-3	-	TGCGCCAGCAGCCATGGGACCGCGACTGGAAACACCATATATTTT	CASSHGTATGNTIYF
TRBV11-2	-	TRBJ1-4	few	TGTGCCAGCAGCCCGGCCGGCCTAAATGAAAAACTGTTTTTT	CASSPAGLNEKLFF
TRBV28	-	TRBJ2-1	-	TGTGCCAGCAGTTTTGCGGGAAAAGAGCAGTTCTTC	CASSFAGKEQFF
TRBV7-9	TRBD2	TRBJ2-5	-	TGTGCAGCCGGGACTTCTAGCGGTGGCGGGACCCAGTACTTC	CAAGTSSGGGTQYF
TRBV5-1	TRBD1	TRBJ1-2	-	TGCGCCAGCAGCTCTCCCGGGACAGGTGACAACTATGGCTACACCTTC	CASSSPGTGDNYGYTF
TRBV6-5	TRBD1	TRBJ1-6	-	TGTGCCAGCACTTGGGGACAGGTCGATTCACCCCTCCACTTT	CASTWGQVDSPLHF
TRBV9	-	TRBJ1-1	-	TGTGCCAGCAGCCGTCTTGAGTACACTGAAGCTTTCTTT	CASSRLEYTEAFF
TRBV7-9	-	TRBJ1-1	-	TGTGCCAGCAGCTTATCAGGTACCACTGAAGCTTTCTTT	CASSLSGTTEAFF
TRBV6-5	-	TRBJ1-1	few	TGTGCCAGCAGACAGCTACTGAACACTGAAGCTTTCTTT	CASRQLLNTEAFF
TRBV5-1	-	TRBJ1-4	-	TGCGCCAGCAGCCTGGGAGGGGGGCGAGGTGAAAAACTGTTTTTT	CASSLGGGRGEKLFF
TRBV20-1	-	TRBJ2-7	once	TGCAGTGCTAGAGATAACCACGAGCAGTACTTC	CSARDNHEQYF
TRBV6-5	-	TRBJ1-1	-	TGTGCCAGCAGTATTACGACCGGCAGGACTGAAGCTTTCTTT	CASSITTGRTEAFF
TRBV3-1/TRBV3-2	-	TRBJ2-3	-	TGTGCCAGCAGCAGATCAAGTCCCATGGATACGCAGTATTTT	CASSRSSPMDTQYF
TRBV18	-	TRBJ1-5	-	TGTGCCAGCTCACCAGGGGAGGGGCTTAGCAATCAGCCCCAGCATTTT	CASSPGEGLSNQPQHF
TRBV9	-	TRBJ2-1	-	TGTGCCAGCAGCGAGAGCTCTGAGTACAATGAGCAGTTCTTC	CASSESSEYNEQFF
TRBV11-2	-	TRBJ1-6	once	TGTGCCAGCAGCTTAGTACTAGGGAGCTCACCCCTCCACTTT	CASSLVLGSSPLHF
TRBV6-5	-	TRBJ2-7	-	TGTGCCAGCAGTATTGGGGTCATTTCCTACGAGCAGTACTTC	CASSIGVISYEQYF
TRBV4-1	TRBD2	TRBJ2-5	-	TGCGCCAGCAGCCAATTTGGGGGGGAAGAGACCCAGTACTTC	CASSQFGGEETQYF
TRBV7-3	-	TRBJ2-2	few	TGTGCCAGCAGCCGAGGGGACACCGGGGAGCTGTTTTTT	CASSRGDTGELFF
TRBV9	-	TRBJ2-1	-	TGTGCCAGCAGTGGGGGTAGACATGAGCAGTTCTTC	CASSGGRHEQFF
TRBV7-9	-	TRBJ2-2	-	TGTGCCAGCAGCACCCATGGGGGAACCGGGGAGCTGTTTTTT	CASSTHGGTGELFF
TRBV6-2/TRBV6-3	-	TRBJ2-3	-	TGTGCCAGCAGTTACGGGCAGCCAGATACGCAGTATTTT	CASSYGQPDTQYF
TRBV11-1	-	TRBJ2-7	-	TGTGCCAGCAGCCCCAGGGGGGCGTCCTACGAGCAGTACTTC	CASSPRGASYEQYF
TRBV28	-	TRBJ1-3	once	TGTGCCAGCAGTTTTCAGGTCACAGGGAGGCTAGGTGGAAACACCATATATTTT	CASSFQVTGRLGGNTIYF
TRBV25-1	TRBD2	TRBJ2-3	-	TGTGCCAGCAGTGGGCCTAAGGGACTAACCGGACTAGATACGCAGTATTTT	CASSGPKGLTGLDTQYF
TRBV7-2	-	TRBJ2-7	once	TGTGCCAGCAGCTCACTAGCTCCTGGGTACGAGCAGTACTTC	CASSSLAPGYEQYF
TRBV14	-	TRBJ1-1	-	TGTGCCAGCAGCCAACTGGGGGTGCTCACTGAAGCTTTCTTT	CASSQLGVLTEAFF
TRBV9	TRBD1	TRBJ2-5	few	TGTGCCAGCAGCGTAGGGCGGGCAGGGGGAAAGGAGACCCAGTACTTC	CASSVGRAGGKETQYF
TRBV9	-	TRBJ1-1	-	TGTGCCAGTCTCTGGGGGGGAGACACTGAAGCTTTCTTT	CASLWGGDTEAFF
TRBV9	TRBD2	TRBJ2-1	-	TGTGCCAGCAGCGTAGGGGCTAGCGGGATTAATGAGCAGTTCTTC	CASSVGASGINEQFF
TRBV7-9	-	TRBJ1-4	-	TGTGCCAGCAGCCTTGGTTTAGTCCCAGTCGGTGAAAAACTGTTTTTT	CASSLGLVPVGEKLFF
TRBV6-6	-	TRBJ2-2	-	TGTGCCAGCAGACCCCGGACCGGGGAGCTGTTTTTT	CASRPRTGELFF
TRBV7-2	TRBD1	TRBJ1-4	-	TGTGCCAGCAGCTTATCTCAGGGGGGGGTCACTGAAAAACTGTTTTTT	CASSLSQGGVTEKLFF
TRBV12-3/TRBV12-4	-	TRBJ1-1	many	TGTGCCAGCAAAACGCAGAACACTGAAGCTTTCTTT	CASKTQNTEAFF
TRBV27	-	TRBJ2-5	-	TGTGCCAGCGGTCCCCGGCGAGAGACCCAGTACTTC	CASGPRRETQYF
TRBV5-6	TRBD1	TRBJ1-1	-	TGTGCCAGCAGAGAAAGGACAGGGGGCGCCCCTGAAGCTTTCTTT	CASRERTGGAPEAFF